This T cell receptor (beta chain) derives from a study of cytomegalovirus exposure and HLA in healthy donors. PCR amplification relied on 60 Vbeta primers (plus 13 Jbeta primers). Sequenced by immunoSEQ multiplex PCR; TCRdb stores in-frame clones only, minus some. The sample data list around 75,000 clones. The CDR3 has 14 amino acids. Trimming cost V 5 bases and J 3 bases, with 10 bases left between them. The V gene's germline CDR1 is MDHEN and CDR2 SYDVKM. Study results and limitations: Investigators reported fewer than 200 TCR beta chains as tied to cytomegalovirus. The authors judged a highly shared variant cluster likely a sequencing artifact. The authors assumed roughly uniform sequencing depth across donors for presence/absence analyses.

Unrecorded immune exposure was likely among donors, who were nominally healthy when sampled. About this clone: What it recognizes is unknown.

J is TRBJ1-4 and V is TRBV28, with D perhaps matching TRBD1 (5 bases). The sequence came from a man aged 35-49 years in good health and CMV-seronegative. Specimen: PBMCs. CDR3 in amino acids: CASSHRSANEKLFF. DNA of the CDR3: TGTGCCAGCAGTCACAGGTCAGCTAATGAAAAACTGTTTTTT.